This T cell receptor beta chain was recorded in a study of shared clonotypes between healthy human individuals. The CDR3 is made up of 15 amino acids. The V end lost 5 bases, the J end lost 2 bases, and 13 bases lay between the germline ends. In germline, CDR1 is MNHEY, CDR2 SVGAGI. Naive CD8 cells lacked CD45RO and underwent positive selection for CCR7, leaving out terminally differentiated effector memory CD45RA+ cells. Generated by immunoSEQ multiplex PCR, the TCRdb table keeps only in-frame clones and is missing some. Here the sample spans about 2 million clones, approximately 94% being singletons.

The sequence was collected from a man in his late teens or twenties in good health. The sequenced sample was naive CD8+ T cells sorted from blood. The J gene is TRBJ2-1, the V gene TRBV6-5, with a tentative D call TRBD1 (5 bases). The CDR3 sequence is CASSADRSTYNEQFF. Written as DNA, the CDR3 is TGTGCCAGCAGTGCCGACAGAAGTACCTACAATGAGCAGTTCTTC.